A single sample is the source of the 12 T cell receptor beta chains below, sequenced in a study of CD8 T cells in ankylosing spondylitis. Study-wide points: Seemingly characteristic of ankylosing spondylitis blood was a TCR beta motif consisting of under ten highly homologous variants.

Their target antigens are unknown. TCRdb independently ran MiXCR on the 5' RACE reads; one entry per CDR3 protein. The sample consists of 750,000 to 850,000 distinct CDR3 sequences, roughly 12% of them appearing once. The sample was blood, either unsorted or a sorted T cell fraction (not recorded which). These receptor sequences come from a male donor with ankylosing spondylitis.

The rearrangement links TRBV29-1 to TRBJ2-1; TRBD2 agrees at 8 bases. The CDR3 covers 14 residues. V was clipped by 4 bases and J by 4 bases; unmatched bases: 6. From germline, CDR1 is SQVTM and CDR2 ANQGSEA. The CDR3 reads CSVVSSGSYNEQFF. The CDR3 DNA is TGCAGCGTTGTATCCAGCGGGAGTTACAATGAGCAGTTCTTC.

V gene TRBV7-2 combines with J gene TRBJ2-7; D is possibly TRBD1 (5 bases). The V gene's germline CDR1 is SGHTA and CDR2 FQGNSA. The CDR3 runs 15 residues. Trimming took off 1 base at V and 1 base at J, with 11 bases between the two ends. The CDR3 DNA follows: TGTGCCAGCAGCTTAGGACAGAGTGTTTCCTACGAGCAGTACTTC. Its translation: CASSLGQSVSYEQYF.

Here the CDR3 DNA reads TGCAGCCACCGACGGGCCCCTGTGGAGACCCAGTACTTC. This codes for CSHRRAPVETQYF. This chain connects TRBV20-1 to TRBJ2-5; unclear D gene. Germline V gene lookup returns CDR1 DFQATT and CDR2 SNEGSKA (reference sequence). This CDR3 spans 13 amino acids.

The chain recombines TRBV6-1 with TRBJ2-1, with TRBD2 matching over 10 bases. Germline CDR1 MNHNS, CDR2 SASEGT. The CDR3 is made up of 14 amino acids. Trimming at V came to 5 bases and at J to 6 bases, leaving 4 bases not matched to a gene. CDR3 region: CASSRTSGGNEQFF. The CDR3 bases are TGTGCCAGCAGTAGGACTAGCGGAGGCAATGAGCAGTTCTTC.

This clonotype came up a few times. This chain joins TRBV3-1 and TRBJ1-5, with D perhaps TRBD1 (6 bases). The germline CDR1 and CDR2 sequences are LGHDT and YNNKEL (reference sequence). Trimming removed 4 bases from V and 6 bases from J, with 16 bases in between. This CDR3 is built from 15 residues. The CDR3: CASSPYGGAAQPQHF. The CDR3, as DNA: TGTGCCAGCAGCCCTTACGGGGGGGCGGCTCAGCCCCAGCATTTT. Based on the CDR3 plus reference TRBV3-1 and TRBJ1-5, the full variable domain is DTAVSQTPKYLVTQMGNDKSIKCEQNLGHDTMYWYKQDSKKFLKIMFSYNNKELIINETVPNRFSPKSPDKAHLNLHINSLELGDSAVYFCASSPYGGAAQPQHFGDGTRLSIL.

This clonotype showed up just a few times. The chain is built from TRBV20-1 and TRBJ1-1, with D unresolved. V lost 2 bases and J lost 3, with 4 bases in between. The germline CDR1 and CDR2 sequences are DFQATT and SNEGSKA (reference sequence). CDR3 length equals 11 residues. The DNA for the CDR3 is TGCAGTGCTAGACTTGACACTGAAGCTTTCTTT. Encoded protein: CSARLDTEAFF.

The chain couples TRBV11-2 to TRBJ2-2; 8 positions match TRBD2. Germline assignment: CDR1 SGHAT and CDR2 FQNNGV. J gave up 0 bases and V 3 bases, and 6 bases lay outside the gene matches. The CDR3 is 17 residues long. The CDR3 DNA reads TGTGCCAGCAGCTTTCTGGCGGGGGGACCGAACACCGGGGAGCTGTTTTTT. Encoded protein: CASSFLAGGPNTGELFF.

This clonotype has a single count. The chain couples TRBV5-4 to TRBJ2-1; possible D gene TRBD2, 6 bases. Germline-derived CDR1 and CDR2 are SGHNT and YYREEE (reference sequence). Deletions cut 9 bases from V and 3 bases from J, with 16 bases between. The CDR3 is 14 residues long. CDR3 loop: CAMGPGTDYNEQFF. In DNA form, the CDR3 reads TGTGCCATGGGACCCGGGACTGACTACAATGAGCAGTTCTTC.

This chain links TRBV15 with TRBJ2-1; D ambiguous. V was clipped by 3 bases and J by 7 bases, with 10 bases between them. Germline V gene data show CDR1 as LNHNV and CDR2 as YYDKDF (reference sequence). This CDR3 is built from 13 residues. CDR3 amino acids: CATSSEARNEQFF. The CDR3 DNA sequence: TGTGCCACCAGCAGCGAGGCCAGGAATGAGCAGTTCTTC.

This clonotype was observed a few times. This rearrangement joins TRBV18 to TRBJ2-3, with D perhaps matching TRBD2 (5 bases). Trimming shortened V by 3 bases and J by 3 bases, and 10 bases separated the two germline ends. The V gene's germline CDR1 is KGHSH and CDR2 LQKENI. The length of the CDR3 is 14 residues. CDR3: CASSPASGTDTQYF. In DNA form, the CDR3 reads TGTGCCAGCTCACCGGCTTCGGGGACAGATACGCAGTATTTT. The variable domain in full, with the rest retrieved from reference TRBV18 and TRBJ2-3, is NAGVMQNPRHLVRRRGQEARLRCSPMKGHSHVYWYRQLPEEGLKFMVYLQKENIIDESGMPKERFSAEFPKEGPSILRIQQVVRGDSAAYFCASSPASGTDTQYFGPGTRLTVL.

CDR3 sequence: CASSSWTGEEQYF. CDR3 DNA: TGTGCCAGCAGCTCCTGGACAGGGGAAGAGCAGTACTTC. The V and J genes are TRBV11-1 and TRBJ2-7; TRBD1 aligns across 9 bases. Germline trimming cut 4 bases from V and 7 bases from J; bases unmatched to any gene: 5. The CDR3 has 13 residues. The germline V gene has CDR1 SGHAT and CDR2 FQDESV (reference sequence).

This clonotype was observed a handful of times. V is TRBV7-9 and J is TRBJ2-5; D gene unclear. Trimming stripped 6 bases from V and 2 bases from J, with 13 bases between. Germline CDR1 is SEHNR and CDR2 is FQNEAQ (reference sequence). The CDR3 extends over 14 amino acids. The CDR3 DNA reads TGTGCCAGCAGTACTGAGGCGGCACAAGAGACCCAGTACTTC. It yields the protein CASSTEAAQETQYF.